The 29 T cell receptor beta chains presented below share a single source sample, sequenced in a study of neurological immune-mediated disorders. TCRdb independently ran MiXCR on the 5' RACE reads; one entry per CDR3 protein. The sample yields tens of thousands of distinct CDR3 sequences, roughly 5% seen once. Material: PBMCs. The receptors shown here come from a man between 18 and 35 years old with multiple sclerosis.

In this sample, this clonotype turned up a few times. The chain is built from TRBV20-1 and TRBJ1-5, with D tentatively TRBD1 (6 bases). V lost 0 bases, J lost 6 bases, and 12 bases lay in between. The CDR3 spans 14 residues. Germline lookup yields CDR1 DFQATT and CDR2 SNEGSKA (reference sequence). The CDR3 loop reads CSAREGGAGQPQHF. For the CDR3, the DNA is TGCAGTGCTAGAGAAGGGGGGGCAGGTCAGCCCCAGCATTTT.

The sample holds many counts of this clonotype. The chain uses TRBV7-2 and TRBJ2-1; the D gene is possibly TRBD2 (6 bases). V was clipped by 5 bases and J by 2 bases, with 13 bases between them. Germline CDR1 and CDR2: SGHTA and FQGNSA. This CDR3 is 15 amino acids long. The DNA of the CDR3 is TGTGCCAGCAGCCAAGGTCGACTAGCCTACAATGAGCAGTTCTTC. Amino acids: CASSQGRLAYNEQFF. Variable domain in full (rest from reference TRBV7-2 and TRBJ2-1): GAGVSQSPSNKVTEKGKDVELRCDPISGHTALYWYRQSLGQGLEFLIYFQGNSAPDKSGLPSDRFSAERTGGSVSTLTIQRTQQEDSAVYLCASSQGRLAYNEQFFGPGTRLTVL.

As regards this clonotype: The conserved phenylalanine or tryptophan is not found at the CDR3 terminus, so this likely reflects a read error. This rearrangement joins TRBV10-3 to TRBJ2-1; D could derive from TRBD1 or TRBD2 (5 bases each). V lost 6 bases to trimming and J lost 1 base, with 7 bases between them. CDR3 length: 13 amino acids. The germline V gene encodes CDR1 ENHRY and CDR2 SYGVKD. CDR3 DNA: TGTGCCATCAGGGGGGTATCCTACAATGAGCAGTTCAAC. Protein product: CAIRGVSYNEQFN.

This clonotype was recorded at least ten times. The CDR3 DNA is TGTGCCAGCAGCTTAAAAGTTCTGGATGAGCAGTTCTTC. Protein product: CASSLKVLDEQFF. The chain recombines TRBV11-2 with TRBJ2-1; no clear D. CDR1 is SGHAT, CDR2 FQNNGV, per germline. V lost 2 bases, J lost 8 bases, and 10 bases lay in between. The CDR3 is 13 residues long.

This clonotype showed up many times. The CDR3 nucleotides are TGTGCCAGCAGCTTAGGGGAGGCCGTCTCCTACGAGCAGTACTTC. It encodes CASSLGEAVSYEQYF. This rearrangement joins TRBV7-2 to TRBJ2-7; D might be TRBD2 (6 bases). CDR3 length equals 15 residues. CDR1 is SGHTA and CDR2 is FQGNSA in the germline V gene. Trimming stripped 1 base from V and 0 bases from J, with 10 bases between.

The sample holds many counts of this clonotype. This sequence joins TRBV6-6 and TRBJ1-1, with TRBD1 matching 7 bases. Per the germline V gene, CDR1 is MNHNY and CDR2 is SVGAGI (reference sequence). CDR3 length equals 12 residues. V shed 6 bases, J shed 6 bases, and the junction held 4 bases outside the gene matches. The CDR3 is CASRRQGPEAFF. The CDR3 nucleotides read TGTGCCAGCAGGAGACAGGGCCCTGAAGCTTTCTTT.

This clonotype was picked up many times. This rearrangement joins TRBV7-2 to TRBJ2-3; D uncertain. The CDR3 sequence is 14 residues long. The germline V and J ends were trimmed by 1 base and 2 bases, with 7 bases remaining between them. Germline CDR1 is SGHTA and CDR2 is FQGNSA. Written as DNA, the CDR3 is TGTGCCAGCAGCTTAGTCTGGGTCACAGATACGCAGTATTTT. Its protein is CASSLVWVTDTQYF. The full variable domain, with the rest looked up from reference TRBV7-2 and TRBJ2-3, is GAGVSQSPSNKVTEKGKDVELRCDPISGHTALYWYRQSLGQGLEFLIYFQGNSAPDKSGLPSDRFSAERTGGSVSTLTIQRTQQEDSAVYLCASSLVWVTDTQYFGPGTRLTVL.

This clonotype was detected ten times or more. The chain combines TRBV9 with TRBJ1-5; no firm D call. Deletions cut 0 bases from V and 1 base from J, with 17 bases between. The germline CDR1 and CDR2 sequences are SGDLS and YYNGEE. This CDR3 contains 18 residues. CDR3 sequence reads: CASSVGWAGSWSNQPQHF. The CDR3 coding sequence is TGTGCCAGCAGCGTAGGATGGGCGGGAAGTTGGAGCAATCAGCCCCAGCATTTT. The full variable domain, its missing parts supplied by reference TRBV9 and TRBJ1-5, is DSGVTQTPKHLITATGQRVTLRCSPRSGDLSVYWYQQSLDQGLQFLIQYYNGEERAKGNILERFSAQQFPDLHSELNLSSLELGDSALYFCASSVGWAGSWSNQPQHFGDGTRLSIL.

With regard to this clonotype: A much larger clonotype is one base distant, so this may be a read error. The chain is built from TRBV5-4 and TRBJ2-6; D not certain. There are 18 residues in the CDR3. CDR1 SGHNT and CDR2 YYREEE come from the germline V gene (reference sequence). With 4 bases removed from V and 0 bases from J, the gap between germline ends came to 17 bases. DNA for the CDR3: TGTGCCAGCAGCGGGTGGGCGGCGCGACACTCTGGGGCCAACGTCCTGACTTTC. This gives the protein CASSGWAARHSGANVLTF.

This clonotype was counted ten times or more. The CDR3 region is CSAYNLGRTTSKSTDTQYF. In nucleotides, the CDR3 is TGCAGTGCTTACAACTTGGGACGGACTACCTCAAAGAGCACAGATACGCAGTATTTT. The chain employs TRBV20-1 and TRBJ2-3, with D tentatively TRBD2 (6 bases). V lost 5 bases to trimming and J lost 0 bases, with 27 bases between them. Germline lookup yields CDR1 DFQATT and CDR2 SNEGSKA (reference sequence). This CDR3 is 19 amino acids long.

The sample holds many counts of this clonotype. CDR3: CSASNRGGRDTQYF. The DNA for the CDR3 is TGCAGTGCTAGTAATCGGGGGGGCCGCGATACGCAGTATTTT. The J gene is TRBJ2-3, the V gene TRBV20-1; 8 nucleotides line up with TRBD2. The CDR3 runs 14 residues. CDR1 DFQATT and CDR2 SNEGSKA come from the germline V gene (reference sequence). V dropped 3 bases and J dropped 6; count of bases not matched to a gene: 8.

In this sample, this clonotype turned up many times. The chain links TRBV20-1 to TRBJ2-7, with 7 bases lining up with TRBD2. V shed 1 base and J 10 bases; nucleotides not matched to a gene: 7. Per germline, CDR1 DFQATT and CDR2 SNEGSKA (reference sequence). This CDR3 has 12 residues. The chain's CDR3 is CSARGGGGVQYF. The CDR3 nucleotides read TGCAGTGCTAGAGGTGGGGGAGGGGTTCAGTACTTC.

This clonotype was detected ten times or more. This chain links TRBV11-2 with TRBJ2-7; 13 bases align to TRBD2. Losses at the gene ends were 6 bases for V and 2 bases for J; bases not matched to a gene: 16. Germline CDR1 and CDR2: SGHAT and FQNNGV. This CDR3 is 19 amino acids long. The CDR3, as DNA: TGTGCCAGCAGTCCTCTCAACTGGGGGACTAGCGGGGACCCCTACGAGCAGTACTTC. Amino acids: CASSPLNWGTSGDPYEQYF.

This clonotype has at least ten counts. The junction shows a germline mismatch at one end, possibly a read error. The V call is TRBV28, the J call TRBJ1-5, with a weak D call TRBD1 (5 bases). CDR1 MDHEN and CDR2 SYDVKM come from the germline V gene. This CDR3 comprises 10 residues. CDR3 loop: CASGHQPQNF. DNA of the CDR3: TGTGCCAGCGGACATCAGCCCCAGAATTTT.

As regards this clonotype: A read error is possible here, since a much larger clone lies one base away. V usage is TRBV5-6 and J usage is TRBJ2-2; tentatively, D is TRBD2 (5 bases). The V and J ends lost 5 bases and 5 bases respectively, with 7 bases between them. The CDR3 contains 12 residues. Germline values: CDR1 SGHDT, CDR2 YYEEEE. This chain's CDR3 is CASSTGTGELFF. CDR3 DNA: TGTGCCAGCAGTACGGGAACCGGGGAGCTGTTTTTT.

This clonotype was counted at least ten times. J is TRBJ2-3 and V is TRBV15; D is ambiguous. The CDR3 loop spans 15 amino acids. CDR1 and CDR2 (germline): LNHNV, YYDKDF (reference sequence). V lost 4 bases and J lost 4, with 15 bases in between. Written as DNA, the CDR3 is TGTGCCACCAGCACCGGTCTGGGGTTCCCAGATACGCAGTATTTT. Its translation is CATSTGLGFPDTQYF.

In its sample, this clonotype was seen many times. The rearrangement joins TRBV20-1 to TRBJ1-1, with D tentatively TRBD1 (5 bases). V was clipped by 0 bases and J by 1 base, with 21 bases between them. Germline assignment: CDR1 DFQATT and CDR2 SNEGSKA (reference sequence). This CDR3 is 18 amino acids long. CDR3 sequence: CSARDPLGERRTNTEAFF. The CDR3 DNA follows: TGCAGTGCTAGAGATCCCCTAGGGGAACGTAGGACGAACACTGAAGCTTTCTTT.

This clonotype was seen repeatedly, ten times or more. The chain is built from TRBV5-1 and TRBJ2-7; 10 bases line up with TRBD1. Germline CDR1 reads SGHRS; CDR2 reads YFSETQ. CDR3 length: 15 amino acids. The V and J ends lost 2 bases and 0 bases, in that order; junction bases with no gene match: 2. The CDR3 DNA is TGCGCCAGCAGCTTCAGACAGGGGGCCTCCTACGAGCAGTACTTC. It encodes CASSFRQGASYEQYF.

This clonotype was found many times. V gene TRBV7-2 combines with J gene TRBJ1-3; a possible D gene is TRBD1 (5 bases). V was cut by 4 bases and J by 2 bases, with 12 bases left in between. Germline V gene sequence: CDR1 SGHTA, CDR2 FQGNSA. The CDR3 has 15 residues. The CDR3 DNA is TGTGCCAGCAGCTCTACTGGGACCGCTGGAAACACCATATATTTT. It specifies CASSSTGTAGNTIYF.

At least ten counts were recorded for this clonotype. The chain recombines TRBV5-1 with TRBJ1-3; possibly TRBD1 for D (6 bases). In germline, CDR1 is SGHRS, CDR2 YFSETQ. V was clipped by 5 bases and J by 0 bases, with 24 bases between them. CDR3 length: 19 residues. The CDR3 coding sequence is TGCGCCAGCAGACCTTACCGCCCTGAACAGGGCATCTCTGGAAACACCATATATTTT. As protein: CASRPYRPEQGISGNTIYF. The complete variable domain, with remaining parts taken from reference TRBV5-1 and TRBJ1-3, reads KAGVTQTPRYLIKTRGQQVTLSCSPISGHRSVSWYQQTPGQGLQFLFEYFSETQRNKGNFPGRFSGRQFSNSRSEMNVSTLELGDSALYLCASRPYRPEQGISGNTIYFGEGSWLTVV.

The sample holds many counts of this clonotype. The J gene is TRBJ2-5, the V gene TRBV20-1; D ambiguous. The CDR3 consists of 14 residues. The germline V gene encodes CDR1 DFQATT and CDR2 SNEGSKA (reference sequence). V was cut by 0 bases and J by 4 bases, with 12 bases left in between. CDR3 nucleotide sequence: TGCAGTGCTAGAGATCCCAACCGTCCAGAGACCCAGTACTTC. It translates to CSARDPNRPETQYF.

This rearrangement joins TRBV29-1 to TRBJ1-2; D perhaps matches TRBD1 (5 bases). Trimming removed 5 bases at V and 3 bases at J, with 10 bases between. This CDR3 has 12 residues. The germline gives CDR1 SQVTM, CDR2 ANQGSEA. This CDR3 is CSVPGLDYGYTF. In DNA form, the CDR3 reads TGCAGCGTTCCAGGGTTGGACTATGGCTACACCTTC.

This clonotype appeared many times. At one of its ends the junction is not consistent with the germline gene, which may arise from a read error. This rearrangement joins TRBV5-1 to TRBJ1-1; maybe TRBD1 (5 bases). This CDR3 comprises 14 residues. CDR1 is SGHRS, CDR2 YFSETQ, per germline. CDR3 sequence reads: CASSLRQGNTEAFF. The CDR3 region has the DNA TGTGCCAGCAGCTTACGGCAGGGGAACACTGAAGCTTTCTTT.

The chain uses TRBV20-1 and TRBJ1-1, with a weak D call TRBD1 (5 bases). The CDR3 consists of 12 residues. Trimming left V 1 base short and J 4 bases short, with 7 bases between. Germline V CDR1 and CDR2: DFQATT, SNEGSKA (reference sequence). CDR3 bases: TGCAGTGCTAGAGTGCAGGGCACTGAAGCTTTCTTT. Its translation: CSARVQGTEAFF.

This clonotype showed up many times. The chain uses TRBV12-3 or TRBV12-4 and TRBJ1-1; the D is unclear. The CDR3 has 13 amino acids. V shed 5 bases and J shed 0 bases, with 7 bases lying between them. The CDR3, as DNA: TGTGCCAGCAGTCCTCGGGTGAACACTGAAGCTTTCTTT. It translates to CASSPRVNTEAFF.

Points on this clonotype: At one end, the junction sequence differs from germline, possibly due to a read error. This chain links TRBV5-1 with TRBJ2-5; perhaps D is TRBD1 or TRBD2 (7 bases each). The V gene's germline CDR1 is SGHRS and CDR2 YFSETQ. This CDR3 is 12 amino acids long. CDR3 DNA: TGCGCCAGCAGCGAAGGGAGGGACAGCCTAGACTTC. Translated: CASSEGRDSLDF.

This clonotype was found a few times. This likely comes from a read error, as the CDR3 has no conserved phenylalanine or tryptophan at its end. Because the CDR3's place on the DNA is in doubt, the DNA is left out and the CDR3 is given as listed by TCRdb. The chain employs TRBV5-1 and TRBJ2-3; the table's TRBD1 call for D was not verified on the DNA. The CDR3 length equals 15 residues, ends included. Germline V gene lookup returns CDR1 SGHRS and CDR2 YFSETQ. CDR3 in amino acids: CASSSWTARTDTQYN.

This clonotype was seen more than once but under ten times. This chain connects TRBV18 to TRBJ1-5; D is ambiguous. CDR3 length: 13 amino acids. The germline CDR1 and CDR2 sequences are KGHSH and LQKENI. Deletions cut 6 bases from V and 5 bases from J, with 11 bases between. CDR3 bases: TGTGCCAGCTCCCCTCAAAGGGATCAGCCCCAGCATTTT. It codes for CASSPQRDQPQHF.

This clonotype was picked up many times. The CDR3 nucleotides are TGTGCCAGCAGCACCTGGACAGGGGGCGCGGGGACGCAGTATTTT. Translating gives CASSTWTGGAGTQYF. The chain links TRBV2 to TRBJ2-3; 11 bases line up with TRBD1. CDR1 SNHLY and CDR2 FYNNEI come from the germline V gene. V trimming: 6 bases; J trimming: 9 bases; junction bases outside the gene matches: 11. The CDR3 sequence is 15 residues long.